This TCR beta chain was sequenced for a study of blood T cell repertoires in COVID-19 (dated by TCRdb to about 2020). Regarding the complete study: Collaborator samples came from the United States, Italy and Spain and covered acute and convalescent phases of COVID-19. Where available, HLA class I and class II types were taken from metadata supplied by the sample provider and were not determined by assay-based typing. Nearly every sample came with metadata listing a de-identified subject ID, COVID-19 status, age in years and sex. The dataset comprised deeply sampled blood TCRbeta repertoires from subjects exposed to, actively infected with, or recovered from COVID-19. The samples were drawn from the first 160 participants of the ongoing ImmuneRACE study and from over a thousand subjects provided by 6 global collaborators. The repertoires were released in a freely available public database intended as a resource for research on the immune response to SARS-CoV-2. The material from the prospective study consisted of cDNA or gDNA derived from T cells, B-cell-depleted T cells, or PBMCs.

Enrolling through a virtual design, the prospective study's participants ranged in age from roughly 18 to 89 years and lived across 24 United States geographic areas. Cohort assignment in the prospective study relied on participant-reported clinical history from a screening survey and a study questionnaire. For ImmuneRACE Cohort 3, a participant was defined as recovered based on two consecutive negative NP/OP PCR tests, clearance by a healthcare professional, or resolution of symptoms. In the prospective study, mobile phlebotomists collected whole blood, serum and a nasopharyngeal or oropharyngeal swab from each participant. Additional blood draws and questionnaires over a 2-month period could optionally be provided by prospective study participants. Prospective study blood samples were shipped either frozen or at room temperature before DNA extraction. The full study reports these points: Clinical and demographic metadata were provided uncurated, with the amount varying by source and participant.

The CDR3 numbers 15 residues from cysteine through phenylalanine. The only DNA kept is the CDR3, 45 bases in frame from the first base. Relative to germline, V is 7 bases shorter and J is 3 bases shorter, with 18 bases between their ends. CDR1 MNHEY and CDR2 SVGAGI are derived from the germline V gene. This clone appeared once. This clone's antigen is unknown. Nothing much larger sits one base from this clone, and base qualities are not available. TCRbeta CDR3 regions were amplified from genomic DNA using the immunoSEQ Assay, a bias-controlled multiplex PCR. Under the source paper's analysis protocol: Within the assay, amplification of reference gene primers was used to estimate how many nucleated cells each sample contained. To quantify the absolute abundance of each unique TCRbeta CDR3 rearrangement, sequence reads were collapsed and filtered. For each sample, productive Simpson clonality was calculated by taking the square root of Simpson's diversity index across productive rearrangements. As stored in TCRdb, this immuneACCESS dataset retains in-frame rearrangements with V and J assigned. A fraction of the clones does not appear; measured against another copy, unresolved V genes explain less than half of the discrepancy, and the remainder lacks a known reason. V and J calls and clone size are those listed in that table; D and trimming were worked out from the DNA. The sample table shows over 250,000 clones, and approximately 87% are seen once. The ten top clones hold approximately 5% of the sample.

The receptor was isolated from a woman aged 25 to 39 who had recovered from COVID-19. Material for sequencing was PBMCs or T cells enriched from blood (not recorded which). This sequence uses TRBV6-5 and TRBJ1-1; the D gene is possibly TRBD1, with 5 bases matching. The bases are TGTGCCAGCATGGGGGGTCCGATTCGGGACACTGAAGCTTTCTTT. Translated, it gives CASMGGPIRDTEAFF.